This TCR beta chain was identified during a study of T cells in localized non-small cell lung cancer. Regarding the study as a whole: Across samples, adjacent lung featured a median roughly 60 of the top 100 tumor clones. Since sequencing was restricted to only one region of the tumor, intratumor heterogeneity remains a possibility. A higher density of T cells in blood coincided with extended overall survival.

Regarding this clone: Its antigen is not identified.

Profiled with immunoSEQ multiplex PCR; TCRdb holds only in-frame clones, not every one. The sample holds approximately 54,000 clones, roughly 85% seen once. Trimming removed 3 bases from V and 3 bases from J, with 18 bases in between. The CDR3 spans 17 residues. Looked up from germline, CDR1 is LNHDA and CDR2 is SQIVND (reference sequence). This TCR was sampled from a woman aged 35 to 70 with stage I lung adenocarcinoma. The genes are TRBV19 and TRBJ2-1; D might be TRBD2 (6 bases). The material sequenced was peripheral blood, taken before any cancer treatment. CDR3 DNA: TGTGCCAGTAGTATGGGGGTTCGGGACTTACTCTACAATGAGCAGTTCTTC. This translates into CASSMGVRDLLYNEQFF.